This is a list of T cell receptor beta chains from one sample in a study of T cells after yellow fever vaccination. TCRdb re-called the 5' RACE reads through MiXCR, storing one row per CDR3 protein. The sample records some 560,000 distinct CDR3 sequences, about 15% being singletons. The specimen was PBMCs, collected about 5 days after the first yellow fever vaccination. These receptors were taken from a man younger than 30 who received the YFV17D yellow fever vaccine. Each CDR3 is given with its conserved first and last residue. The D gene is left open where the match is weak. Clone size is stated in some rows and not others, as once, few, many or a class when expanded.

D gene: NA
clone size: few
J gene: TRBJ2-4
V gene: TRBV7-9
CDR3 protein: CASSATGTKLAKNIQYF
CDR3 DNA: TGTGCCAGCAGCGCTACCGGGACAAAACTAGCCAAAAACATTCAGTACTTC

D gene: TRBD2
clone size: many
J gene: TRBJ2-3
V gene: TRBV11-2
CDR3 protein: CASSLNGGGDTQYF
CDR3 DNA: TGTGCCAGCAGCTTGAACGGGGGGGGAGATACGCAGTATTTT

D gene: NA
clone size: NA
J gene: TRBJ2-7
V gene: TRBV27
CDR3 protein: CASSLSHPGTVYEQYF
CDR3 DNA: TGTGCCAGCAGTTTATCTCACCCCGGGACCGTTTACGAGCAGTACTTC

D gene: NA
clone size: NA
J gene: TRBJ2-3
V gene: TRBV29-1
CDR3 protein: CSVGSGDGAQYF
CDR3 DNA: TGCAGCGTCGGTTCAGGCGACGGTGCGCAGTATTTT

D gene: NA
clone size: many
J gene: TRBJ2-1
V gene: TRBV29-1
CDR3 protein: CSVVTVSYNEQFF
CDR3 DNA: TGCAGCGTTGTCACGGTTTCCTACAATGAGCAGTTCTTC

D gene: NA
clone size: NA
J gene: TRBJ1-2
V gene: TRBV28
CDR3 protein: CASSLGLPANYGYTF
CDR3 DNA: TGTGCCAGCAGTTTGGGTCTCCCAGCTAACTATGGCTACACCTTC

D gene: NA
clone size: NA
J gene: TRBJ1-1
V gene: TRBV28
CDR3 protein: CASSHGTPNTEAFF
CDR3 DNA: TGTGCCAGCAGTCACGGGACACCGAACACTGAAGCTTTCTTT

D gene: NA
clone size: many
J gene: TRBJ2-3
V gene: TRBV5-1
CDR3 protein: CASSSRAGTDTQYF
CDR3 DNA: TGCGCCAGCAGCTCTCGGGCAGGAACAGATACGCAGTATTTT

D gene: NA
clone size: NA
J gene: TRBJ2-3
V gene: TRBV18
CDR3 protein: CASSPLHGEDTQYF
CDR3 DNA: TGTGCCAGCTCACCGTTGCACGGGGAAGATACGCAGTATTTT

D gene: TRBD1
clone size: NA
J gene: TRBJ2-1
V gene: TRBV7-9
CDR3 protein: CASSFNRGQSHNEQFF
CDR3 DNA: TGTGCCAGCAGCTTCAATAGGGGACAGAGCCACAATGAGCAGTTCTTC

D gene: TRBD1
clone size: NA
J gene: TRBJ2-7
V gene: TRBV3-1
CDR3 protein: CASSPPGTGSHEQYF
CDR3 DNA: TGTGCCAGCAGTCCTCCCGGGACAGGGAGCCACGAGCAGTACTTC